This TCR beta chain derives from a study of blood T cell repertoires in COVID-19. Germline V gene data show CDR1 as LNHDA and CDR2 as SQIVND (reference sequence). V gave up 3 bases and J gave up 4 bases; unmatched junction bases: 10. This CDR3 spans 16 amino acids. In the authors' methods: Reference gene primer amplification gave estimated nucleated cell counts. Generated by immunoSEQ multiplex PCR, the TCRdb table keeps only in-frame clones and is missing some. The V and J calls and clone size were taken over from that table, and D and trimming were inferred from the DNA. The repertoire consists of fewer than 350,000 clones, with around 88% occurring once and the leading ten covering approximately 1.6%.

The V gene is TRBV19, the J gene TRBJ1-2, with TRBD1 matching over 8 bases. The clonotype comes from a woman aged 30 to 39 with COVID-19, enrolled during active disease. Sequencing was carried out using peripheral blood. For the CDR3, the DNA is TGTGCCAGTAGTATGGACAGGGACGGCGATATCTATGGCTACACCTTC. This sequence encodes CASSMDRDGDIYGYTF.